This T cell receptor (beta chain) was retrieved from a study of identical twins. The study, taken as a whole, reports: Invariant cells of the MAIT and iNKT types might have partly distorted the zero-insertion analyses.

This clonotype was counted many times. Its antigen is undetermined. Germline V gene lookup returns CDR1 SGHKS and CDR2 YYEKEE (reference sequence). The CDR3 runs 13 residues. V was trimmed by 3 bases and J by 4 bases, leaving 9 bases between them. Unique molecular identifiers were in the cDNA, with template-switch universal primer binding. Via MiXCR, TCRdb re-called the 5' RACE reads, giving one row per CDR3 protein. In the table there are just under 650,000 distinct CDR3 sequences, about 7.6% of which are singletons. In addition, the sample was reused for a study of yellow fever vaccine responses in identical twins.

The V gene is TRBV5-5, the J gene TRBJ2-3, with unresolved D. The clonotype comes from a young woman in good health. Sequenced input: PBMCs. In DNA, the CDR3 is TGTGCCAGCAGCTCCTTCGGTCCAGATACGCAGTATTTT. Amino acid sequence: CASSSFGPDTQYF.